This T cell receptor beta chain was identified in a study of metastatic and nonmetastatic thyroid tumors. For the study at large: Malignant thyroid and benign thyroid patients provided blood and tumor or nodule tissue whose repertoires were compared. Regarding the study as a whole: For both blood and tumor, malignant thyroid tumors reportedly showed significantly higher TCR beta diversity than benign nodules did.

Original processing notes: Clinicopathological groups differed in CDR3, with these differences serving to build a distant-metastasis classifier for papillary thyroid cancer. TCRdb redid the clone calls on the PCR reads using MiXCR. It is TCRdb's table, rather than the study itself, that gives the V and J calls and clone size. The sample shows 20,000 to 25,000 clones, more than 10% of them seen only once. This clone counts as medium-sized. Its antigen is undetermined. The entire patient cohort was treatment-naive prior to thyroid surgery. Trimming stripped 5 bases from V and 3 bases from J, with 8 bases between. This CDR3 region has 14 residues.

Specimen: blood. The V and J genes are TRBV12-3 or TRBV12-4 and TRBJ2-6, with D unresolved. This TCR was sampled from a male donor with papillary thyroid cancer or a benign thyroid nodule (not recorded which). Some clones in this sample may be carry-over from other donors' samples. CDR3 protein: CASSKVDGANVLTF. The DNA for the CDR3 is TGTGCCAGCAGTAAGGTGGATGGGGCCAACGTCCTGACTTTC.